This T cell receptor (beta chain) was retrieved from a study of T cell responses to AZD1222 COVID-19 vaccine. CDR3 length equals 20 residues. Germline CDR1 SGHVS, CDR2 FQNEAQ. V shed 1 base, J shed 4 bases, and the junction held 13 bases outside the gene matches. Repertoires were generated with immunoSEQ multiplex PCR, while TCRdb's copy carries only in-frame clones and drops some. The data contain approximately 150,000 clones, approximately 90% of them singletons. Remarks on this clone: Its antigen is unknown.

Study outcomes and limitations: Mostly white British, mostly female donors; authors suggested clonal diversity may be underestimated. Regions left unmutated in variants are reportedly the target of nearly half of spike-specific TCRs. Across spike, vaccine-associated CD4 TCRs were found, dominant at 160-218 and 743-854. Recipients of AZD1222 seropositive at baseline numbered only 6 or 7.

Sample: peripheral blood, taken 28 days after the second AZD1222 dose. The sequence came from an adult who received the AZD1222 COVID-19 vaccine. The chain joins TRBV7-8 to TRBJ2-2; 12 bases are shared with TRBD2. CDR3 sequence: CASSLVTSGRTRRATGELFF. DNA for the CDR3: TGTGCCAGCAGCTTAGTGACTAGCGGGAGAACGAGGCGGGCCACCGGGGAGCTGTTTTTT.